One and the same sample provided the 26 T cell receptor beta chains below, sequenced in a study of beta chain features in type 1 diabetes. Antigens for these TCRs are unknown. Investigators reverse transcribed all isolated RNA, so they sequenced expressed TCRB transcripts. Only in-frame clones appear in the TCRdb table, and some are missing; sequencing was by immunoSEQ multiplex PCR. The sample has fewer than 350,000 clones, 15% seen once. The study, taken as a whole, reports: Researchers report that Type 1 diabetes patients had moderately but significantly shorter TCRB CDR3s across all four CD4+ subsets.

Sequencing was done on a sample of naive CD4+ T cells from blood. These receptors were taken from a man aged 18 to 29 with type 1 diabetes.

The V and J genes are TRBV28 and TRBJ2-1; 9 bases line up with TRBD1. The V gene's germline CDR1 is MDHEN and CDR2 SYDVKM. This CDR3 is 16 amino acids long. Unmatched junction bases numbered 17, after V lost 8 bases and J lost 9 bases. CDR3 nucleotides: TGTGCCAGCCGAACGGCACAGGGGGCGCTGGTTATTGAGCAGTTCTTC. The encoded protein is CASRTAQGALVIEQFF. The whole variable domain, remainder taken from reference TRBV28 and TRBJ2-1, is DVKVTQSSRYLVKRTGEKVFLECVQDMDHENMFWYRQDPGLGLRLIYFSYDVKMKEKGDIPEGYSVSREKKERFSLILESASTNQTSMYLCASRTAQGALVIEQFFGPGTRLTVL.

The rearrangement links TRBV11-2 to TRBJ2-3; perhaps TRBD2 as D (6 bases). The V end lost 7 bases, the J end lost 1 base, and 12 bases lay between the germline ends. Germline V gene sequence: CDR1 SGHAT, CDR2 FQNNGV. This CDR3 comprises 14 residues. In DNA, the CDR3 is TGTGCCAGCAACATGGGCGGGGGCACAGATACGCAGTATTTT. Amino acids: CASNMGGGTDTQYF.

In its sample, this clone was seen a few times. The V gene is TRBV7-9, the J gene TRBJ2-1; 9 bases fit TRBD2. CDR1 and CDR2 from the germline V gene are SEHNR and FQNEAQ (reference sequence). The trim removed 8 bases at V and 2 bases at J, leaving 13 bases unmatched. The CDR3 is 17 amino acids. The CDR3 bases are TGTGCCAGCCCGCCCGGGGAGCGGGGGGCTCCCTACAATGAGCAGTTCTTC. Encoded protein: CASPPGERGAPYNEQFF.

This clone was seen a few times. Other DNA sequences in the sample encode the same CDR3. V is TRBV28 and J is TRBJ1-2; D might be TRBD1 (5 bases). From germline, CDR1 is MDHEN and CDR2 SYDVKM. The CDR3 sequence is 12 residues long. The ends were cut back, 2 bases at V and 4 bases at J, with 5 bases in the middle. This chain's CDR3 is CASSLQGYGYTF. The CDR3 DNA follows: TGTGCCAGCAGTTTACAGGGCTATGGCTACACCTTC.

The CDR3, as DNA: TGTGCCAGCTCACCCAGGACAGGGGCTGGCTACGAGCAGTACTTC. Protein product: CASSPRTGAGYEQYF. The chain has TRBV18 and TRBJ2-7; 9 bases match TRBD1. Unmatched junction bases numbered 6, after V lost 3 bases and J lost 3 bases. Germline V lookup: CDR1 KGHSH, CDR2 LQKENI. There are 15 residues in the CDR3.

This clone has only a few counts. The CDR3 DNA sequence: TGTGCCAGCAGAAAAAGGGAGGGGGGCGGCCACACTGAAGCTTTCTTT. As protein: CASRKREGGGHTEAFF. This sequence joins TRBV11-2 and TRBJ1-1; D may be TRBD1 (6 bases). Deletions cut 6 bases from V and 3 bases from J, with 20 bases between. CDR3 length: 16 residues. CDR1 and CDR2 from the germline V gene are SGHAT and FQNNGV.

This clone was detected only a few times. J is TRBJ1-4 and V is TRBV4-1, with D hard to call. CDR3 length: 13 residues. Trimming left V 4 bases short and J 3 bases short, with 6 bases between. The germline V gene encodes CDR1 MGHRA and CDR2 YSYEKL. This CDR3 reads CASSRGANEKLFF. DNA of the CDR3: TGCGCCAGCAGCCGCGGGGCTAATGAAAAACTGTTTTTT.

The gene calls are TRBV2 and TRBJ2-5; the match to TRBD2 covers 12 bases. The germline CDR1 and CDR2 sequences are SNHLY and FYNNEI. CDR3 size: 15 residues. V lost 6 bases and J lost 4; bases outside the gene matches: 6. The CDR3 coding sequence is TGTGCCAGCAGGTTCGGACTAGCGGGATTAGAGACCCAGTACTTC. It is translated as CASRFGLAGLETQYF. The variable domain in full, with the rest retrieved from reference TRBV2 and TRBJ2-5, is EPEVTQTPSHQVTQMGQEVILRCVPISNHLYFYWYRQILGQKVEFLVSFYNNEISEKSEIFDDQFSVERPDGSNFTLKIRSTKLEDSAMYFCASRFGLAGLETQYFGPGTRLLVL.

This clone was found a few times. The genes are TRBV6-6 and TRBJ1-1; no clear D gene. The CDR3 covers 12 residues. Germline CDR1 reads MNHNY; CDR2 reads SVGAGI (reference sequence). V lost 6 bases and J 1 base, leaving 6 bases between the germline ends. CDR3: CASRRQNTEAFF. CDR3 nucleotides: TGTGCCAGCAGAAGACAGAACACTGAAGCTTTCTTT.

This clone has just a few counts. The chain employs TRBV7-9 and TRBJ2-7; TRBD2 agrees at 7 bases. V was clipped by 1 base and J by 0 bases; unmatched bases: 9. CDR1 and CDR2 from the germline V gene are SEHNR and FQNEAQ (reference sequence). The CDR3 covers 17 residues. The CDR3 loop is CASSLGVLATSSYEQYF. The CDR3 DNA sequence: TGTGCCAGCAGCTTAGGAGTACTAGCGACGAGCTCCTACGAGCAGTACTTC. The full variable domain, rest sourced from reference TRBV7-9 and TRBJ2-7, is DTGVSQNPRHKITKRGQNVTFRCDPISEHNRLYWYRQTLGQGPEFLTYFQNEAQLEKSRLLSDRFSAERPKGSFSTLEIQRTEQGDSAMYLCASSLGVLATSSYEQYFGPGTRLTVT.

This clone has just a few counts. The chain employs TRBV18 and TRBJ2-5; 7 nucleotides line up with TRBD1. Germline trimming cut 3 bases from V and 4 bases from J; bases unmatched to any gene: 8. Germline loops: CDR1 KGHSH, CDR2 LQKENI. The CDR3 totals 15 residues. CDR3 coding DNA: TGTGCCAGCTCACCGGTAAAGGGGGCGACAGAGACCCAGTACTTC. Translating it yields CASSPVKGATETQYF.

This clone was counted a few times. CDR3 nucleotide sequence: TGTGCCAGCAGCCAGACTAGCGGGAGTCCCTACGAGCAGTACTTC. Translation: CASSQTSGSPYEQYF. The J gene is TRBJ2-7, the V gene TRBV6-5; 12 positions match TRBD2. The CDR3 is 15 residues long. The V gene end was trimmed by 6 bases and the J gene end by 2 bases; junction bases not matched to a gene: 5. Germline-derived CDR1 and CDR2 are MNHEY and SVGAGI.

This clone was recorded a few times. The V gene is TRBV6-6, the J gene TRBJ2-5; a possible D gene is TRBD1 (6 bases). Trimming took 5 bases from V and 7 from J, leaving 14 bases between them. In germline, CDR1 is MNHNY, CDR2 SVGAGI (reference sequence). The CDR3 consists of 13 residues. The CDR3 region has the DNA TGTGCCAGCAGTCTGGGGGCGGCGGGGACCCAGTACTTC. It yields the protein CASSLGAAGTQYF.

This chain links TRBV11-2 with TRBJ2-3, with D possibly being TRBD1 (6 bases). V was shortened by 3 bases and J by 5 bases, with 18 bases between the two germline ends. The CDR3 is made up of 16 amino acids. Germline V lookup: CDR1 SGHAT, CDR2 FQNNGV. The CDR3: CASSLSELQGRDTQYF. CDR3 DNA: TGTGCCAGCAGCTTGTCGGAATTACAGGGACGAGATACGCAGTATTTT.

The rearrangement uses TRBV11-1 and TRBJ1-5, with TRBD1 as a possible D gene (5 bases). Germline values: CDR1 SGHAT, CDR2 FQDESV (reference sequence). This CDR3 has 15 amino acids. The V and J ends lost 6 bases and 7 bases respectively, with 19 bases between them. The CDR3, as DNA: TGTGCCAGCAGGTCCTTCCATAGGGGAGGACAGCCCCAGCATTTT. Translation: CASRSFHRGGQPQHF.

The chain is built from TRBV30 and TRBJ2-3; 10 nucleotides align to TRBD2. The length of the CDR3 is 15 residues. Per germline, CDR1 GTSNPN and CDR2 SVGIG (reference sequence). V dropped 2 bases and J dropped 10; count of bases not matched to a gene: 12. CDR3 protein: CAWSFQRGGRSSQYF. The CDR3 DNA sequence: TGTGCCTGGAGTTTCCAGCGGGGGGGCCGGAGCTCGCAGTATTTT.

The chain employs TRBV18 and TRBJ2-7; D not certain. Looked up from germline, CDR1 is KGHSH and CDR2 is LQKENI. V was shortened by 3 bases and J by 1 base, with 10 bases between the two germline ends. The CDR3 is made up of 14 amino acids. The CDR3 spells CASSPNSGSYEQYF. The CDR3 coding sequence is TGTGCCAGCTCACCGAACAGTGGTTCCTACGAGCAGTACTTC.

This clone was detected only a few times. The V call is TRBV29-1, the J call TRBJ1-3, with TRBD1 as a possible D gene (5 bases). The CDR3 is made up of 12 amino acids. Germline V gene lookup returns CDR1 SQVTM and CDR2 ANQGSEA. V was trimmed by 5 bases and J by 1 base, leaving 6 bases between them. Here the CDR3 reads CSVRGSGNTIYF. The CDR3 DNA is TGCAGCGTTAGGGGTTCTGGAAACACCATATATTTT.

The gene calls are TRBV28 and TRBJ2-1; 9 nucleotides line up with TRBD2. Germline V gene sequence: CDR1 MDHEN, CDR2 SYDVKM. This CDR3 contains 17 residues. V lost 2 bases to trimming and J lost 3 bases; unmatched junction nucleotides: 8. CDR3 sequence: CASSLPTGAGGYNEQFF. The CDR3 nucleotides read TGTGCCAGCAGTTTACCCACCGGAGCGGGGGGCTACAATGAGCAGTTCTTC.

This clone was detected only a few times. The chain uses TRBV7-9 and TRBJ2-1; D is undetermined. CDR1 SEHNR and CDR2 FQNEAQ come from the germline V gene (reference sequence). V lost 8 bases and J lost 8, with 10 bases in between. This CDR3 region has 11 residues. Here the CDR3 DNA reads TGTGCCAGCGCGAGCTTTCATGAGCAGTTCTTC. Residues: CASASFHEQFF.

The chain recombines TRBV30 with TRBJ2-3; the D is unclear. The germline V gene has CDR1 GTSNPN and CDR2 SVGIG (reference sequence). Trimming removed 1 base from V and 2 bases from J, with 4 bases in between. The CDR3 contains 12 residues. In DNA, the CDR3 is TGTGCCTGGAGTGCATTCACAGATACGCAGTATTTT. Translated, it gives CAWSAFTDTQYF. The full variable domain, rest sourced from reference TRBV30 and TRBJ2-3, is SQTIHQWPATLVQPVGSPLSLECTVEGTSNPNLYWYRQAAGRGLQLLFYSVGIGQISSEVPQNLSASRPQDRQFILSSKKLLLSDSGFYLCAWSAFTDTQYFGPGTRLTVL.

This clone was observed a handful of times. This chain connects TRBV6-8 to TRBJ2-7, with TRBD2 matching over 8 bases. CDR1 is MNHGY, CDR2 SAAAGT, per germline. After removal of 6 bases from V and 2 bases from J, the junction contained 6 bases not matched to a gene. CDR3 length equals 14 residues. The chain's CDR3 is CASRGQAGAYEQYF. CDR3 in DNA: TGTGCCAGCAGGGGACAAGCGGGAGCCTACGAGCAGTACTTC.

In its sample, this clone was seen a few times. The chain joins TRBV7-9 to TRBJ2-2, with D possibly being TRBD2 (5 bases). CDR1 and CDR2 from the germline V gene are SEHNR and FQNEAQ (reference sequence). CDR3 length equals 16 residues. Trimming shortened V by 5 bases and J by 1 base, and 14 bases separated the two germline ends. The CDR3 coding sequence is TGTGCCAGCAGCCCCATGGCCGGGGAGAACACCGGGGAGCTGTTTTTT. It yields the protein CASSPMAGENTGELFF.

Only one count was recorded for this clone. V and J are TRBV9 and TRBJ2-3, with TRBD2 matching over 7 bases. Germline CDR1 and CDR2: SGDLS and YYNGEE. J lost 4 bases, V lost 4 bases, and 6 bases had no gene match. The length of the CDR3 is 14 residues. The CDR3 nucleotides read TGTGCCAGCAGCTCTAGCGGATTCGCAGATACGCAGTATTTT. Its translation: CASSSSGFADTQYF.

With respect to this clone: Additional DNA sequences in this sample encode the identical CDR3. This chain connects TRBV2 to TRBJ2-5; D not certain. The CDR3 sequence is 12 residues long. The germline V gene has CDR1 SNHLY and CDR2 FYNNEI. V lost 2 bases, J lost 5 bases, and 6 bases lay in between. CDR3 sequence: CASSESRETQYF. As DNA, the CDR3 is TGTGCCAGCAGTGAATCTAGGGAGACCCAGTACTTC. Supplemented by reference TRBV2 and TRBJ2-5, the full variable domain reads EPEVTQTPSHQVTQMGQEVILRCVPISNHLYFYWYRQILGQKVEFLVSFYNNEISEKSEIFDDQFSVERPDGSNFTLKIRSTKLEDSAMYFCASSESRETQYFGPGTRLLVL.

This clone has just a few counts. The chain couples TRBV28 to TRBJ1-5; D is unresolved. V lost 6 bases to trimming and J lost 6 bases, with 15 bases between them. This CDR3 is 14 amino acids long. Looked up from germline, CDR1 is MDHEN and CDR2 is SYDVKM. CDR3 sequence: CASRGLTWGQPQHF. CDR3 nucleotides: TGTGCCAGCAGAGGACTGACTTGGGGTCAGCCCCAGCATTTT.